These 30 T cell receptor beta chains were all obtained from the same sample, sequenced in a study of a mutant IDH1 vaccine in newly diagnosed glioma (dated by TCRdb to the early 2020s). The time point label, read with the paper, signifies: week 47, end of study. Each vaccine dose, consisting of 300 ug of a 20-mer mutant IDH1 peptide in Montanide, was administered subcutaneously with topical imiquimod. No antigens are known for them. The library was produced with the immunoSEQ multiplex PCR assay. TCRdb carries this immuneACCESS record with in-frame sequences only. Its versions omit some clonotypes, under half of them owing to an unresolved V gene in the studies checked, with the rest unexplained. This sample lists approximately 50,000 clones; less than 85% were detected once. The ten largest clonotypes hold around 4.7% of the sample. Material: PBMCs, obtained from a glioma patient whose treatment included an IDH1 peptide vaccine. The source of these receptors is a woman aged 40 to 49 with glioma. Some clones in this sample may be carry-over from other donors' samples.

The rearrangement joins TRBV5-4 to TRBJ1-2; a weak D match, TRBD1 (5 bases). The CDR3 runs to 15 residues. The germline V and J ends were trimmed by 5 bases and 4 bases, with 18 bases remaining between them. Germline V gene sequence: CDR1 SGHNT, CDR2 YYREEE (reference sequence). This chain's CDR3 is CASRARGGGTYGYTF. The CDR3 DNA sequence: TGTGCCAGCAGAGCCCGGGGTGGAGGGACCTATGGCTACACCTTC.

V usage is TRBV19 and J usage is TRBJ1-4; D is ambiguous. The CDR3 extends over 15 amino acids. Germline CDR1 is LNHDA and CDR2 is SQIVND (reference sequence). Between the trimmed V and J ends, which lost 2 bases and 1 base, there was a span of 8 bases. Here the CDR3 DNA reads TGTGCCAGTAGTATAATGAGTAGAACTAATGAAAAACTGTTTTTT. Protein sequence: CASSIMSRTNEKLFF.

The V and J genes are TRBV30 and TRBJ1-5; D is perhaps TRBD1 (5 bases). Trimming pared 2 bases from V and 3 bases from J, leaving 17 bases between. The CDR3 has 16 amino acids. The germline V gene has CDR1 GTSNPN and CDR2 SVGIG (reference sequence). This chain's CDR3 is CAWSRARDGYNQPQHF. In DNA, the CDR3 is TGTGCCTGGAGTAGGGCCCGGGACGGATACAATCAGCCCCAGCATTTT.

This clone has a single count. The V call is TRBV30, the J call TRBJ2-7; D ambiguous. With 1 base removed from V and 2 bases from J, the gap between germline ends came to 6 bases. CDR1 GTSNPN and CDR2 SVGIG come from the germline V gene (reference sequence). This CDR3 spans 12 amino acids. The CDR3 DNA is TGTGCCTGGAGTGAATATACCTACGAGCAGTACTTC. The encoded protein is CAWSEYTYEQYF.

The chain uses TRBV5-1 and TRBJ1-1; D might be TRBD1 (6 bases). CDR3 length: 16 residues. The germline V gene has CDR1 SGHRS and CDR2 YFSETQ. Trimming removed 3 bases at V and 1 base at J, with 16 bases between. CDR3 in amino acids: CASSWTDFRPNTEAFF. The CDR3, as DNA: TGCGCCAGCAGCTGGACAGATTTTCGCCCGAACACTGAAGCTTTCTTT.

The rearrangement links TRBV7-3 to TRBJ1-4; D perhaps matches TRBD1 (5 bases). Trimming removed 3 bases at V and 5 bases at J, with 7 bases between. The germline V gene encodes CDR1 SGHTA and CDR2 FQGTGA. This CDR3 is 13 amino acids long. Here the CDR3 reads CASSLTVNEKLFF. The DNA of the CDR3 is TGTGCCAGCAGCTTGACAGTAAATGAAAAACTGTTTTTT.

The chain couples TRBV7-2 to TRBJ2-3; 9 nucleotides agree with TRBD2. Germline V gene data show CDR1 as SGHTA and CDR2 as FQGNSA. V lost 3 bases, J lost 5 bases, and 6 bases stayed unmatched. The CDR3 covers 15 residues. For the CDR3, the DNA is TGTGCCAGCAGCTTCCGTGCGGGGGGGATAGATACGCAGTATTTT. Translated, it gives CASSFRAGGIDTQYF.

This rearrangement joins TRBV2 to TRBJ2-7; D call uncertain. The CDR3 loop spans 10 amino acids. The V end lost 1 base, the J end lost 6 bases, and 1 base lay between the germline ends. Germline V gene data show CDR1 as SNHLY and CDR2 as FYNNEI. CDR3 in amino acids: CASSEGEQYF. The CDR3, as DNA: TGTGCCAGCAGTGAAGGCGAGCAGTACTTC. The full variable domain, with the rest looked up from reference TRBV2 and TRBJ2-7, is EPEVTQTPSHQVTQMGQEVILRCVPISNHLYFYWYRQILGQKVEFLVSFYNNEISEKSEIFDDQFSVERPDGSNFTLKIRSTKLEDSAMYFCASSEGEQYFGPGTRLTVT.

A few counts support this clone. The J gene is TRBJ2-2, the V gene TRBV30; tentatively, D is TRBD1 (6 bases). Trimming took off 3 bases at V and 1 base at J, with 6 bases between the two ends. CDR1 is GTSNPN and CDR2 is SVGIG in the germline V gene (reference sequence). The CDR3 totals 13 residues. CDR3 bases: TGTGCCTGGAGGACAGGGAACACCGGGGAGCTGTTTTTT. Its protein product is CAWRTGNTGELFF.

This chain uses TRBV5-1 with TRBJ2-3; TRBD2 aligns across 7 bases. Germline CDR1 SGHRS, CDR2 YFSETQ. There are 15 residues in the CDR3. Trimming at V came to 0 bases and at J to 4 bases, leaving 5 bases not matched to a gene. This CDR3 is CASSLGGGGPDTQYF. In DNA, the CDR3 is TGCGCCAGCAGCTTGGGCGGGGGAGGGCCAGATACGCAGTATTTT. Full variable domain (missing parts from reference TRBV5-1 and TRBJ2-3): KAGVTQTPRYLIKTRGQQVTLSCSPISGHRSVSWYQQTPGQGLQFLFEYFSETQRNKGNFPGRFSGRQFSNSRSEMNVSTLELGDSALYLCASSLGGGGPDTQYFGPGTRLTVL.

The chain links TRBV6-5 to TRBJ1-2; D is uncertain. The CDR3 extends over 12 amino acids. V gave up 6 bases and J gave up 6 bases, with 11 bases separating them. CDR1 MNHEY and CDR2 SVGAGI come from the germline V gene. The chain's CDR3 is CASSRRSDGYTF. CDR3 coding DNA: TGTGCCAGCAGCCGACGTTCGGATGGCTACACCTTC.

V usage is TRBV5-1 and J usage is TRBJ2-2; D gene unclear. The V gene's germline CDR1 is SGHRS and CDR2 YFSETQ. CDR3 length: 14 residues. V dropped 4 bases and J dropped 6 bases, with 13 bases sitting between them. The CDR3 sequence is CASSEKTTAGELFF. The CDR3 DNA is TGCGCCAGCAGCGAGAAGACCACCGCCGGGGAGCTGTTTTTT.

The chain uses TRBV19 and TRBJ2-5, with TRBD1 as a possible D gene (5 bases). Trimming pared 3 bases from V and 0 bases from J, leaving 8 bases between. Germline lookup yields CDR1 LNHDA and CDR2 SQIVND (reference sequence). CDR3 size: 14 residues. The CDR3 here is CASSILDNQETQYF. The CDR3 nucleotides read TGTGCCAGTAGTATCTTGGACAACCAAGAGACCCAGTACTTC.

V gene TRBV9 combines with J gene TRBJ1-4; tentative D call: TRBD1 (5 bases). Trimming removed 2 bases at V and 0 bases at J, with 8 bases between. The germline gives CDR1 SGDLS, CDR2 YYNGEE. The CDR3 runs to 15 residues. The CDR3 loop is CASSVAGSTNEKLFF. The DNA for the CDR3 is TGTGCCAGCAGCGTCGCAGGGTCAACTAATGAAAAACTGTTTTTT.

The V gene is TRBV29-1, the J gene TRBJ1-2; 7 positions match TRBD1. V was clipped by 4 bases and J by 3 bases; unmatched bases: 5. CDR3 size: 13 residues. The germline V gene encodes CDR1 SQVTM and CDR2 ANQGSEA. Here the CDR3 DNA reads TGCAGCGTTGGTTATCAGGGGGACTATGGCTACACCTTC. It translates to CSVGYQGDYGYTF.

This clone came up once. The gene calls are TRBV10-1 and TRBJ2-3; D may be TRBD1 or TRBD2 (6 bases each). CDR1 and CDR2 (germline): WNHNN, SYGVQD (reference sequence). CDR3 length equals 14 residues. V lost 2 bases to trimming and J lost 6 bases, with 12 bases between them. Written as DNA, the CDR3 is TGCGCCAGCAGTGAGGGGGGGCCTAGGGATACGCAGTATTTT. This gives the protein CASSEGGPRDTQYF.

The chain uses TRBV7-8 and TRBJ2-2; D is unresolved. Deletions cut 4 bases from V and 3 bases from J, with 12 bases between. The CDR3 spans 15 residues. CDR1 is SGHVS, CDR2 FQNEAQ, per germline. CDR3 sequence: CASSSRFLDTGELFF. DNA for the CDR3: TGTGCCAGCAGCTCCAGGTTCCTCGACACCGGGGAGCTGTTTTTT.

The chain uses TRBV27 and TRBJ1-3, with TRBD1 identical over 10 bases. Germline CDR1 MNHEY, CDR2 SMNVEV (reference sequence). With 6 bases clipped from V and 4 bases from J, the junction kept 6 bases outside the gene matches. The CDR3 has 15 residues. CDR3 DNA sequence: TGTGCCAGCAGCAGACAGGGGGCGCGGGGAAACACCATATATTTT. Its translation is CASSRQGARGNTIYF.

This chain joins TRBV6-5 and TRBJ1-1; the D gene is possibly TRBD1 (5 bases). The ends were cut back, 5 bases at V and 1 base at J, with 14 bases in the middle. Germline CDR1 is MNHEY and CDR2 is SVGAGI. The CDR3 sequence is 15 residues long. The CDR3 sequence is CASSHRTVGNTEAFF. The DNA of the CDR3 is TGTGCCAGCAGTCACAGGACGGTCGGGAACACTGAAGCTTTCTTT.

The V and J genes are TRBV5-4 and TRBJ2-7; the D gene is possibly TRBD1 (6 bases). The CDR3 has 18 amino acids. Germline V gives CDR1 SGHNT, CDR2 YYREEE (reference sequence). The V end was cut by 3 bases, the J end by 5 bases, with 27 bases between. The DNA of the CDR3 is TGTGCCAGCAGCTCCGGCCCCTCAGGTGGGGGCCCCCCCGACGAGCAGTACTTC. This translates into CASSSGPSGGGPPDEQYF.

The CDR3 region is CASSYVGGYEQYF. CDR3 coding DNA: TGTGCCAGCAGTTACGTGGGCGGGTACGAGCAGTACTTC. The chain couples TRBV6-5 to TRBJ2-7; tentative D call: TRBD2 (5 bases). Per the germline V gene, CDR1 is MNHEY and CDR2 is SVGAGI. CDR3 length: 13 amino acids. The V gene lost 2 bases and the J gene lost 4 bases, with 9 bases spanning the gap.

The chain combines TRBV11-2 with TRBJ2-1; 12 bases agree with TRBD2. This CDR3 has 15 residues. Germline CDR1 is SGHAT and CDR2 is FQNNGV. J gave up 15 bases and V 1 base, and 10 bases lay outside the gene matches. The CDR3 here is CASSLVPSGGAGRFF. DNA for the CDR3: TGTGCCAGCAGCTTAGTTCCTAGCGGGGGGGCGGGGCGGTTCTTC.

V gene TRBV7-3 combines with J gene TRBJ2-5; TRBD2 agrees at 9 bases. Per germline, CDR1 SGHTA and CDR2 FQGTGA. The J segment lost 1 base and the V segment lost 2 bases, leaving 5 bases of the junction unmatched. The CDR3 has 16 amino acids. The CDR3: CASSLGSGGPQETQYF. The CDR3 DNA reads TGTGCCAGCAGCTTAGGTAGCGGGGGTCCCCAAGAGACCCAGTACTTC.

This clone qualifies as medium-sized (0.01 to 0.1%). This chain links TRBV5-1 with TRBJ2-3; no clear D. Germline V gives CDR1 SGHRS, CDR2 YFSETQ. Trimming pared 0 bases from V and 4 bases from J, leaving 6 bases between. This CDR3 has 13 amino acids. The chain's CDR3 is CASSLADADTQYF. In DNA form, the CDR3 reads TGCGCCAGCAGCTTGGCAGACGCAGATACGCAGTATTTT.

The sample holds one count of this clone. The rearrangement uses TRBV6-1 and TRBJ2-2; D is undetermined. The ends were cut back, 5 bases at V and 0 bases at J, with 7 bases in the middle. CDR1 is MNHNS and CDR2 is SASEGT in the germline V gene. CDR3 size: 14 residues. The CDR3 region is CASSKDPNTGELFF. The CDR3 nucleotides read TGTGCCAGCAGTAAGGACCCGAACACCGGGGAGCTGTTTTTT.

V gene TRBV27 combines with J gene TRBJ1-3; D gene unclear. The ends were cut back, 6 bases at V and 2 bases at J, with 14 bases in the middle. CDR1 is MNHEY and CDR2 is SMNVEV in the germline V gene (reference sequence). The length of the CDR3 is 15 residues. For the CDR3, the DNA is TGTGCCAGCAGCGACGGCACTTCCCCTGGAAACACCATATATTTT. The encoded protein is CASSDGTSPGNTIYF.

This clone was counted only a few times. The chain links TRBV30 to TRBJ1-5, with 7 bases that match TRBD1. Trimming at V came to 1 base and at J to 9 bases, leaving 18 bases not matched to a gene. Germline V gene data show CDR1 as GTSNPN and CDR2 as SVGIG (reference sequence). The CDR3 runs 17 residues. CDR3 sequence: CAWSEGSRGLRIAPQHF. In DNA, the CDR3 is TGTGCCTGGAGTGAGGGGAGCAGGGGGTTGCGTATTGCGCCCCAGCATTTT.

This chain links TRBV19 with TRBJ2-1, with 8 bases that match TRBD2. The V and J ends lost 3 bases and 0 bases, in that order; junction bases with no gene match: 4. This CDR3 has 16 amino acids. Germline V gives CDR1 LNHDA, CDR2 SQIVND (reference sequence). The chain's CDR3 is CASSIGGGVSYNEQFF. The CDR3 bases are TGTGCCAGTAGTATCGGGGGGGGAGTCTCCTACAATGAGCAGTTCTTC.

The sample holds a few counts of this clone. The rearrangement joins TRBV10-1 to TRBJ1-4, with D perhaps TRBD1 (6 bases). Trimming removed 8 bases at V and 5 bases at J, with 9 bases between. CDR1 is WNHNN and CDR2 is SYGVQD in the germline V gene (reference sequence). There are 12 residues in the CDR3. The CDR3 loop is CASGDRNEKLFF. In nucleotides, the CDR3 is TGCGCCAGCGGAGACAGGAATGAAAAACTGTTTTTT.

The chain uses TRBV19 and TRBJ1-6; TRBD1 is a possible D gene (6 bases). The CDR3 has 13 amino acids. V was pared by 7 bases and J by 10 bases, with 14 bases between. Germline values: CDR1 LNHDA, CDR2 SQIVND (reference sequence). The CDR3 spells CASKGRGHSPLHF. The DNA for the CDR3 is TGTGCCAGTAAGGGCAGGGGCCACTCACCCCTCCACTTT.